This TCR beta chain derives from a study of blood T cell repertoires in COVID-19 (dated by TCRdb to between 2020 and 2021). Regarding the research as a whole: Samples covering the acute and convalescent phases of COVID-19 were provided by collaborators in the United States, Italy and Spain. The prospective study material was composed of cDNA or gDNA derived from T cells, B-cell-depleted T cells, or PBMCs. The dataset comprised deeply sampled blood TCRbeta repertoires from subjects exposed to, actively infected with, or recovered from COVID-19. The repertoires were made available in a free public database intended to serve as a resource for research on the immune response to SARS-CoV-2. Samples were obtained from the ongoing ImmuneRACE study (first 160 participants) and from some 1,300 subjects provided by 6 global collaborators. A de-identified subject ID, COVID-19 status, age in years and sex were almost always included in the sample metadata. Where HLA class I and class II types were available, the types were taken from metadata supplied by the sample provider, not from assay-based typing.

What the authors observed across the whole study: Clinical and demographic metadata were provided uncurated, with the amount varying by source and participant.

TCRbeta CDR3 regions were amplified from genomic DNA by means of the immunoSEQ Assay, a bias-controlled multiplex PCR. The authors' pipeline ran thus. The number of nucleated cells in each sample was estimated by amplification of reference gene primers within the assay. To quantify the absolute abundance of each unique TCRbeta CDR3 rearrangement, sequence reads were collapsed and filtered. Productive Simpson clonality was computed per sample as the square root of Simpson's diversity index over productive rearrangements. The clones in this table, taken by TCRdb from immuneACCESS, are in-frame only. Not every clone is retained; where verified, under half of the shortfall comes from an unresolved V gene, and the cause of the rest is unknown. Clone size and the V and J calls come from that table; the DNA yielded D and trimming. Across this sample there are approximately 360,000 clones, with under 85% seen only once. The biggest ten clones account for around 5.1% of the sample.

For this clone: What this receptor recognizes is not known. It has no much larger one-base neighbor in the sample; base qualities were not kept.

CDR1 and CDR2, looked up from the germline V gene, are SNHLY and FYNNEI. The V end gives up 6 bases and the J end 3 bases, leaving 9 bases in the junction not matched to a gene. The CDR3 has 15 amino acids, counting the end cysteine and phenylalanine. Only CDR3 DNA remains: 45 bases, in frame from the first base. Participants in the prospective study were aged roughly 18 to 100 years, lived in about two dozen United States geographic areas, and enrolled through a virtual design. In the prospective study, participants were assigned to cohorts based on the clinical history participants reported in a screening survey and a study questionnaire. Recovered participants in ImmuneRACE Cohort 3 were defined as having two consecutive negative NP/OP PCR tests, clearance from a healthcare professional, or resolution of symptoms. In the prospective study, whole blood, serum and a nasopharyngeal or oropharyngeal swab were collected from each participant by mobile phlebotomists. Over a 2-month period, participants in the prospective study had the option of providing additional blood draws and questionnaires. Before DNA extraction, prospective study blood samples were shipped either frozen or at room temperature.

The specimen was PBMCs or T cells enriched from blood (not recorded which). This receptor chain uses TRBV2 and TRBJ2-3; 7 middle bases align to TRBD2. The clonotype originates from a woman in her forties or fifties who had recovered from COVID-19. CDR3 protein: CASRLTGGETDTQYF. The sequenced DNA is TGTGCCAGCAGGTTAACGGGAGGTGAAACAGATACGCAGTATTTT.